The 23 T cell receptor beta chains below all came from one sample that was sequenced in a study of T cell responses to AZD1222 COVID-19 vaccine. Method: immunoSEQ multiplex PCR; TCRdb's copy keeps in-frame clones and lacks some. The sample shows fewer than 150,000 clones, approximately 88% of them seen only once. This sample comprised peripheral blood, obtained on day 0 of AZD1222 vaccination. These receptors came from an adult in good health.

This sequence joins TRBV7-8 and TRBJ1-5; no firm D call. CDR3 length: 15 residues. V lost 0 bases and J lost 3, with 9 bases in between. Per germline, CDR1 SGHVS and CDR2 FQNEAQ. The CDR3 DNA is TGTGCCAGCAGCTTAGCATGGGAAGACAATCAGCCCCAGCATTTT. Translating gives CASSLAWEDNQPQHF.

The chain combines TRBV6-2 or TRBV6-3 with TRBJ1-4; tentatively, D is TRBD1 (6 bases). V was clipped by 5 bases and J by 8 bases, with 15 bases between them. CDR3 length: 14 amino acids. Per germline, CDR1 MNHEY and CDR2 SVGEGT. CDR3 amino acids: CASSTRQVTEKLFF. DNA for the CDR3: TGTGCCAGCAGTACCCGACAGGTCACCGAAAAACTGTTTTTT.

This chain connects TRBV9 to TRBJ1-3; D uncertain. The CDR3 totals 14 residues. Germline values: CDR1 SGDLS, CDR2 YYNGEE. V was trimmed by 4 bases and J by 2 bases, leaving 10 bases between them. This CDR3 is CASSPFSTGNTIYF. The DNA of the CDR3 is TGTGCCAGCAGCCCCTTCTCGACTGGAAACACCATATATTTT.

The chain couples TRBV9 to TRBJ1-5; possible D gene TRBD1, 6 bases. The length of the CDR3 is 15 residues. CDR1 is SGDLS and CDR2 is YYNGEE in the germline V gene. Trimming removed 3 bases from V and 0 bases from J, with 10 bases in between. The CDR3: CASSASGASNQPQHF. The CDR3 region has the DNA TGTGCCAGCAGCGCATCGGGGGCTAGCAATCAGCCCCAGCATTTT.

V is TRBV7-2 and J is TRBJ1-6; D might be TRBD1 (5 bases). Germline values: CDR1 SGHTA, CDR2 FQGNSA. The CDR3 covers 14 residues. V was pared by 8 bases and J by 6 bases, with 14 bases between. The CDR3 coding sequence is TGTGCCAGCGGCAGGGTAGGGCTTAATTCACCCCTCCACTTT. Translation: CASGRVGLNSPLHF.

The chain uses TRBV4-2 and TRBJ2-2, with TRBD1 as a possible D gene (6 bases). This CDR3 has 17 amino acids. V was shortened by 0 bases and J by 0 bases, with 11 bases between the two germline ends. Germline CDR1 LGHNA, CDR2 YNFKEQ. CDR3 in amino acids: CASSQESWTANTGELFF. CDR3 coding DNA: TGTGCCAGCAGCCAAGAATCCTGGACAGCGAACACCGGGGAGCTGTTTTTT.

In its sample, this clone was seen a few times. V is TRBV6-2 or TRBV6-3 and J is TRBJ1-5, with D maybe TRBD1 (6 bases). Germline loops: CDR1 MNHEY, CDR2 SVGEGT. V lost 2 bases, J lost 1 base, and 21 bases lay in between. This CDR3 spans 19 amino acids. CDR3 DNA: TGTGCCAGCAGTTACGAGACTGGACAGACTGTAATAAGCAATCAGCCCCAGCATTTT. Translation: CASSYETGQTVISNQPQHF.

This clone turned up a few times. V and J are TRBV9 and TRBJ2-2; the D gene is possibly TRBD2 (6 bases). Germline V gene lookup returns CDR1 SGDLS and CDR2 YYNGEE. The CDR3 totals 15 residues. The V and J ends lost 0 bases and 8 bases respectively, with 14 bases between them. CDR3: CASSVASEGVGELFF. DNA of the CDR3: TGTGCCAGCAGCGTAGCTAGCGAGGGTGTAGGGGAGCTGTTTTTT.

This clone is a singleton in its sample. The chain carries TRBV7-2 and TRBJ2-7, with TRBD1 matching 8 bases. Germline V gene lookup returns CDR1 SGHTA and CDR2 FQGNSA. This CDR3 has 16 amino acids. With 3 bases clipped from V and 3 bases from J, the junction kept 10 bases outside the gene matches. In nucleotides, the CDR3 is TGTGCCAGCAGCTTTGGGAGGACAGGGACCTTCTACGAGCAGTACTTC. Translation: CASSFGRTGTFYEQYF.

The chain couples TRBV19 to TRBJ1-1; tentatively, D is TRBD1 (5 bases). Trimming shortened V by 4 bases and J by 5 bases, and 20 bases separated the two germline ends. Per the germline V gene, CDR1 is LNHDA and CDR2 is SQIVND (reference sequence). The CDR3 spans 16 residues. The CDR3 sequence is CASSKDTRGGKTEAFF. As DNA, the CDR3 is TGTGCCAGTAGTAAGGATACGAGGGGAGGGAAAACTGAAGCTTTCTTT. Based on the CDR3 plus reference TRBV19 and TRBJ1-1, the full variable domain is DGGITQSPKYLFRKEGQNVTLSCEQNLNHDAMYWYRQDPGQGLRLIYYSQIVNDFQKGDIAEGYSVSREKKESFPLTVTSAQKNPTAFYLCASSKDTRGGKTEAFFGQGTRLTVV.

The rearrangement links TRBV4-3 to TRBJ1-1, with D possibly matching TRBD1 (6 bases). The CDR3 extends over 15 amino acids. Germline CDR1 and CDR2: LGHNA and YSLEER. V was clipped by 1 base and J by 10 bases, with 19 bases between them. CDR3 DNA sequence: TGCGCCAGCAGCCAAGGGCAAGGGGGAGTTCGTAGAGCTTTCTTT. It codes for CASSQGQGGVRRAFF.

The CDR3: CASSPWGASLYSSGNTIYF. CDR3 bases: TGTGCCAGCTCACCATGGGGGGCCAGCCTCTACTCGTCTGGAAACACCATATATTTT. The genes are TRBV18 and TRBJ1-3; D may be TRBD1 (6 bases). Germline CDR1 is KGHSH and CDR2 is LQKENI. The CDR3 runs 19 residues. V was cut by 2 bases and J by 1 base, with 21 bases left in between.

The chain couples TRBV28 to TRBJ1-1; 9 nucleotides match TRBD1. V trimming: 6 bases; J trimming: 0 bases; junction bases outside the gene matches: 20. The germline CDR1 and CDR2 sequences are MDHEN and SYDVKM. CDR3 length: 20 residues. CDR3 in amino acids: CASSLTVPGQGPLMNTEAFF. CDR3 DNA sequence: TGTGCCAGCAGCCTTACTGTACCGGGACAGGGACCGTTGATGAACACTGAAGCTTTCTTT.

This rearrangement joins TRBV6-5 to TRBJ2-7; D gene uncertain. Germline V gene sequence: CDR1 MNHEY, CDR2 SVGAGI. V was clipped by 6 bases and J by 0 bases, with 12 bases between them. This CDR3 region has 14 residues. The CDR3 here is CASRDIASSYEQYF. The CDR3 DNA follows: TGTGCCAGCAGAGACATCGCGAGCTCCTACGAGCAGTACTTC.

The V and J genes are TRBV12-3 or TRBV12-4 and TRBJ1-1; D is unclear. V shed 1 base and J shed 5 bases, with 8 bases lying between them. This CDR3 has 13 residues. The chain's CDR3 is CASSLGGHTEAFF. DNA of the CDR3: TGTGCCAGCAGTTTAGGTGGGCATACTGAAGCTTTCTTT.

The DNA for the CDR3 is TGTGCCAGCAGTGGCTGGGGCGCGGGCAATCAGCCCCAGCATTTT. Protein product: CASSGWGAGNQPQHF. The chain combines TRBV2 with TRBJ1-5; the D gene is possibly TRBD1 (5 bases). The CDR3 sequence is 15 residues long. V gave up 4 bases and J gave up 2 bases, with 12 bases separating them. Germline CDR1 and CDR2: SNHLY and FYNNEI.

This clone was detected only a few times. V and J are TRBV6-5 and TRBJ1-5; TRBD1 aligns across 8 bases. The ends lost 6 bases at V and 3 bases at J; junction bases unmatched: 4. Germline V gene lookup returns CDR1 MNHEY and CDR2 SVGAGI. This CDR3 region has 14 residues. CDR3 amino acids: CASRGQGNNQPQHF. The CDR3 DNA follows: TGTGCCAGCAGAGGACAGGGCAACAATCAGCCCCAGCATTTT.

This rearrangement joins TRBV3-1 (or the pseudogene TRBV3-2) to TRBJ1-3; D unclear. The V gene's germline CDR1 is LGHDT and CDR2 YNNKEL (reference sequence). There are 15 residues in the CDR3. V was shortened by 1 base and J by 2 bases, with 9 bases between the two germline ends. The CDR3 coding sequence is TGTGCCAGCAGCCAAGCCCCAGGCGCTGGAAACACCATATATTTT. Protein sequence: CASSQAPGAGNTIYF.

In its sample, this clone was seen once. This chain uses TRBV7-8 with TRBJ1-5; TRBD1 aligns across 10 bases. The CDR3 runs to 14 residues. Germline values: CDR1 SGHVS, CDR2 FQNEAQ. V lost 5 bases and J lost 7; bases outside the gene matches: 5. This chain's CDR3 is CASSLGQGSQPQHF. The CDR3, as DNA: TGTGCCAGCAGCCTGGGACAGGGGTCGCAGCCCCAGCATTTT.

The chain combines TRBV29-1 with TRBJ2-3; 7 nucleotides match TRBD2. Unmatched junction bases numbered 8, after V lost 4 bases and J lost 4 bases. Per germline, CDR1 SQVTM and CDR2 ANQGSEA. This CDR3 has 14 amino acids. CDR3 amino acids: CSVVGGGPADTQYF. In nucleotides, the CDR3 is TGCAGCGTTGTGGGGGGGGGACCCGCAGATACGCAGTATTTT.

The CDR3 DNA sequence: TGTGCCAGCAGCGTCGGGACTTACCTTAGCACAGATACGCAGTATTTT. Translation gives CASSVGTYLSTDTQYF. The chain recombines TRBV11-1 with TRBJ2-3; weak D call: TRBD2 (6 bases). The CDR3 runs 16 residues. With 5 bases removed from V and 0 bases from J, the gap between germline ends came to 15 bases. Germline values: CDR1 SGHAT, CDR2 FQDESV (reference sequence).

This clone was seen only once. V usage is TRBV6-1 and J usage is TRBJ1-2; D call uncertain. CDR1 and CDR2 (germline): MNHNS, SASEGT. V lost 0 bases and J 4 bases, leaving 9 bases between the germline ends. The CDR3 totals 14 residues. CDR3 residues: CASSEALGSYGYTF. CDR3 in DNA: TGTGCCAGCAGTGAAGCGCTTGGCAGCTATGGCTACACCTTC.

The V call is TRBV19, the J call TRBJ2-5; tentative D call: TRBD1 (5 bases). The CDR3 has 16 amino acids. Germline-derived CDR1 and CDR2 are LNHDA and SQIVND (reference sequence). V was shortened by 5 bases and J by 1 base, with 17 bases between the two germline ends. The CDR3 DNA reads as TGTGCCAGTAGTGCGACCCAGGGAAGGAGCCAAGAGACCCAGTACTTC. As protein: CASSATQGRSQETQYF.